The sequence of this TCR beta chain was determined in a study of blood T cell repertoires in COVID-19 (dated by TCRdb to 2020 to 2022). In the study overall: Collaborator samples came from the United States, Italy and Spain and covered acute and convalescent phases of COVID-19. The prospective study material was composed of cDNA or gDNA derived from T cells, B-cell-depleted T cells, or PBMCs. Subjects who had been exposed to COVID-19, were actively infected with it, or had recovered from it provided the deeply sampled blood TCRbeta repertoires that made up the dataset. A freely available public database, intended as a resource for researchers studying the immune response to SARS-CoV-2, is where the repertoires were released. The samples were drawn from two sources: the first 160 participants of the ongoing ImmuneRACE study, and over 950 subjects contributed by 6 global collaborators. Nearly every sample came with metadata listing a de-identified subject ID, COVID-19 status, age in years and sex. Where available, HLA class I and class II types were taken from metadata supplied by the sample provider and were not determined by assay-based typing. The investigation overall reported the following: The amount of clinical and demographic metadata varied by source and participant and was provided uncurated.

The CDR3 has 16 amino acids, counting the end cysteine and phenylalanine. The DNA shown is the 48-base CDR3, in frame from base 1. The junction shows trimming of 4 bases on V and 4 bases on J, plus 18 bases between the germline ends. The germline V gene supplies CDR1 LGHNA and CDR2 YNFKEQ. TCRbeta CDR3 regions were amplified from genomic DNA by means of the immunoSEQ Assay, a bias-controlled multiplex PCR. On the authors' methods: The number of nucleated cells in each sample was estimated from the amplification of reference gene primers within the assay. To quantify the absolute abundance of each unique TCRbeta CDR3 rearrangement, sequence reads were collapsed and filtered. For each sample, productive Simpson clonality was calculated as the square root of Simpson's diversity index over productive rearrangements. In TCRdb, the immuneACCESS table is reduced to in-frame sequences with V and J assigned. These tables do not hold every clone; where another copy was compared, an unresolved V gene accounts for under half, and the others remain unexplained. V, J and clone size are taken as reported in that table, and D and trimming were inferred from the DNA itself. The sample table shows approximately 180,000 clones, and 90% are seen once. The top ten clones comprise around 0.53% of the sample.

Each collaborating institution followed its own protocols to collect whole blood in K2EDTA tubes. For TCRbeta analysis, collaborators shipped samples as frozen whole blood, isolated PBMCs, or DNA extracted from either of those sample types. With respect to this clone: It has no known antigen specificity. Base qualities were left out, and no much larger clone turns up one base away.

The sequenced sample was peripheral blood. The chain employs TRBV4-2 and TRBJ2-3; the D segment could be TRBD2, given 5 matching bases. This clonotype was sampled from a man between 45 and 60 years old with acute or convalescent COVID-19. The sequenced DNA is TGTGCCAGCAGCCCTAGCCTAGTCTCCCACGCAGATACGCAGTATTTT. The resulting protein is CASSPSLVSHADTQYF.